The 18 T cell receptor beta chains in this list originate from one sample, sequenced in a study of blood T cell repertoires in COVID-19. Sequenced by immunoSEQ multiplex PCR; TCRdb stores in-frame clones only, minus some. This sample carries some 200,000 clones, more than 75% of them seen once, and the ten largest clones take 4.5% to 5.5%. The specimen was peripheral blood. All receptors come from a woman in her 70s with COVID-19, enrolled during active disease.

V gene TRBV6-5 combines with J gene TRBJ1-2, with 10 bases fitting TRBD1. The CDR3 is 15 amino acids. V lost 2 bases, J lost 1 base, and 1 base stayed unmatched. Germline CDR1 reads MNHEY; CDR2 reads SVGAGI. CDR3 region: CASSYRDRGNYGYTF. CDR3 coding DNA: TGTGCCAGCAGTTACAGGGACAGGGGTAACTATGGCTACACCTTC.

This clone was observed a single time. The chain links TRBV6-2 or TRBV6-3 to TRBJ2-4, with 8 positions matching TRBD1. Trimming removed 4 bases from V and 1 base from J; junction bases left unmatched: 3. CDR1 is MNHEY, CDR2 SVGEGT, per germline. CDR3 size: 15 residues. The CDR3, as DNA: TGTGCCAGCAGTTCCAGGGGGCTGGCCAAAAACATTCAGTACTTC. It specifies CASSSRGLAKNIQYF.

This chain connects TRBV24-1 to TRBJ2-1; 7 nucleotides agree with TRBD1. The CDR3 loop spans 15 amino acids. Germline trimming cut 2 bases from V and 7 bases from J; bases unmatched to any gene: 7. In germline, CDR1 is KGHDR, CDR2 SFDVKD. The CDR3 loop is CATSDSREDRNEQFF. As DNA, the CDR3 is TGTGCCACCAGTGATTCTCGAGAGGACAGGAATGAGCAGTTCTTC.

V gene TRBV7-9 combines with J gene TRBJ2-1; D may be TRBD2 (6 bases). Trimming stripped 1 base from V and 1 base from J, with 8 bases between. The CDR3 is 15 residues long. Germline values: CDR1 SEHNR, CDR2 FQNEAQ (reference sequence). This CDR3 is CASSLDGGSYNEQFF. In DNA, the CDR3 is TGTGCCAGCAGCTTAGATGGGGGGTCCTACAATGAGCAGTTCTTC.

The gene calls are TRBV10-1 and TRBJ1-6; perhaps TRBD1 as D (5 bases). Trimming shortened V by 3 bases and J by 5 bases, and 5 bases separated the two germline ends. The CDR3 is 13 amino acids. The germline V gene encodes CDR1 WNHNN and CDR2 SYGVQD (reference sequence). The CDR3 sequence: CASSDRDNSPLHF. CDR3 DNA sequence: TGCGCCAGCAGTGACAGGGATAATTCACCCCTCCACTTT.

The V gene is TRBV30, the J gene TRBJ1-2; TRBD1 aligns across 8 bases. From germline, CDR1 is GTSNPN and CDR2 SVGIG (reference sequence). The CDR3 spans 15 residues. After removal of 3 bases from V and 8 bases from J, the junction contained 14 bases not matched to a gene. The DNA for the CDR3 is TGTGCCTGGAGCGAAACCCAGGGGGCGCCGACCGGCTACACCTTC. It translates to CAWSETQGAPTGYTF.

The chain links TRBV24-1 to TRBJ2-7, with TRBD2 as a possible D gene (6 bases). Germline CDR1 reads KGHDR; CDR2 reads SFDVKD. Trimming removed 2 bases from V and 3 bases from J, with 16 bases in between. This CDR3 region has 16 residues. The CDR3 sequence is CATSDYSGKGFYEQYF. CDR3 DNA sequence: TGTGCCACCAGTGATTATAGCGGCAAGGGATTCTACGAGCAGTACTTC.

This clone was found once. The V gene is TRBV5-1, the J gene TRBJ2-3, with 9 bases lining up with TRBD1. V dropped 3 bases and J dropped 0; count of bases not matched to a gene: 5. Per the germline V gene, CDR1 is SGHRS and CDR2 is YFSETQ. CDR3 size: 16 residues. The CDR3, as DNA: TGCGCCAGCAGCTCCTGGGGACAGGGAAGCACAGATACGCAGTATTTT. This gives the protein CASSSWGQGSTDTQYF.

This clone was detected once. V gene TRBV28 combines with J gene TRBJ1-3; the D gene is possibly TRBD1 (5 bases). CDR3 length equals 12 residues. Trimming stripped 3 bases from V and 9 bases from J, with 9 bases between. CDR1 and CDR2 (germline): MDHEN, SYDVKM. CDR3 residues: CASSFGGVTIYF. CDR3 nucleotides: TGTGCCAGCAGTTTTGGGGGGGTCACCATATATTTT.

This clone was seen just once. The V and J genes are TRBV7-2 and TRBJ2-3; 7 bases are shared with TRBD2. The CDR3 has 13 residues. Germline V lookup: CDR1 SGHTA, CDR2 FQGNSA. J lost 7 bases, V lost 8 bases, and 9 bases had no gene match. The CDR3 here is CASGGSPPNTQYF. The DNA for the CDR3 is TGTGCCAGCGGCGGGAGCCCCCCCAATACGCAGTATTTT.

V and J are TRBV3-1 (or the pseudogene TRBV3-2) and TRBJ2-7, with 11 bases that match TRBD2. CDR1 LGHDT and CDR2 YNNKEL come from the germline V gene (reference sequence). This CDR3 contains 17 residues. With V trimmed by 1 base and J by 4 bases, 9 bases remained unmatched. In nucleotides, the CDR3 is TGTGCCAGCAGCCAAGCTTGGGCGGCTAGCGGGAGGTACGAGCAGTACTTC. Protein product: CASSQAWAASGRYEQYF.

This clone was observed a few times. CDR3 loop: CATSDPAGTNYGYTF. The CDR3 DNA is TGTGCCACCAGTGATCCAGCAGGAACTAACTATGGCTACACCTTC. J is TRBJ1-2 and V is TRBV24-1, with D uncertain. CDR3 length equals 15 residues. V was clipped by 3 bases and J by 0 bases, with 10 bases between them. CDR1 and CDR2 from the germline V gene are KGHDR and SFDVKD.

Written as DNA, the CDR3 is TGTGCCAGCAGTTTTGTTCAGGGTGTCACTGAAGCTTTCTTT. Protein sequence: CASSFVQGVTEAFF. The rearrangement joins TRBV6-5 to TRBJ1-1; tentatively, D is TRBD1 (5 bases). The CDR3 sequence is 14 residues long. V lost 4 bases, J lost 4 bases, and 13 bases lay in between. Germline CDR1 reads MNHEY; CDR2 reads SVGAGI.

This clone appeared once. The rearrangement uses TRBV6-5 and TRBJ1-4; 7 nucleotides align to TRBD1. Germline assignment: CDR1 MNHEY and CDR2 SVGAGI. The CDR3 runs to 14 residues. Losses at the gene ends were 11 bases for V and 12 bases for J; bases not matched to a gene: 18. In DNA form, the CDR3 reads TGTGCCTCCTGGACAGGATCATTTAATGGGGAACTGTTTTTT. Translating it yields CASWTGSFNGELFF.

This sequence joins TRBV27 and TRBJ1-1, with 8 bases fitting TRBD1. The CDR3 extends over 16 amino acids. Germline V gene sequence: CDR1 MNHEY, CDR2 SMNVEV (reference sequence). Germline trimming cut 3 bases from V and 2 bases from J; bases unmatched to any gene: 8. CDR3 nucleotides: TGTGCCAGCAGTTTGACAGGGGAACGCGCTAACACTGAAGCTTTCTTT. It specifies CASSLTGERANTEAFF.

The chain employs TRBV4-3 and TRBJ2-1, with 16 positions matching TRBD2. Trimming took 4 bases from V and 5 from J; bases not matched to a gene: 11. Germline-derived CDR1 and CDR2 are LGHNA and YSLEER. CDR3 length: 19 residues. CDR3 amino acids: CASSREGLAGGPFDNEQFF. CDR3 sequence (DNA): TGCGCCAGCAGCCGAGAGGGACTAGCGGGAGGGCCCTTCGACAATGAGCAGTTCTTC.

DNA of the CDR3: TGTGCCAGAAGCTTGGAGACAGGGGCTAACTATGGCTACACCTTC. It codes for CARSLETGANYGYTF. The chain links TRBV5-3 to TRBJ1-2; 8 bases are shared with TRBD1. TRBV5-3 counts as an open reading frame of uncertain function. V was pared by 0 bases and J by 0 bases, with 1 base of the junction left unmatched. The CDR3 consists of 15 residues.

This clone showed up just a few times. The chain employs TRBV10-3 and TRBJ2-2, with D perhaps TRBD2 (6 bases). The V gene's germline CDR1 is ENHRY and CDR2 SYGVKD. V lost 10 bases to trimming and J lost 5 bases, with 17 bases between them. The CDR3 has 14 residues. The CDR3 loop is CASGIRENTGELFF. DNA of the CDR3: TGTGCCAGCGGGATACGGGAGAATACCGGGGAGCTGTTTTTT.